What follows describes a single T cell receptor (beta chain). The data were taken from a study of T-cell memory formation after mild COVID-19. This CDR3 spans 14 amino acids. With 4 bases removed from V and 1 base from J, the gap between germline ends came to 13 bases. The V gene's germline CDR1 is DFQATT and CDR2 SNEGSKA (reference sequence). TCRdb ran MiXCR on the 5' RACE reads and lists one entry per CDR3 protein. The table includes just under 150,000 distinct CDR3 sequences, over 15% detected once. Source material: PBMCs or a T cell subset sorted from them (not recorded which). The chain uses TRBV20-1 and TRBJ2-5; no definite D call. This sequence was found in an adult woman who had mild COVID-19 (a few samples of this study predate the infection). Cell type and time point are not known. CDR3 region: CSAKPPQIQETQYF. CDR3 bases: TGCAGTGCTAAGCCTCCACAGATCCAAGAGACCCAGTACTTC.